A single sample gave rise to the 11 T cell receptor beta chains below, sequenced in a study of shared clonotypes between healthy human individuals. The repertoire was sequenced with immunoSEQ multiplex PCR; TCRdb's copy has only in-frame clones and lacks some. The sample holds over 2,000,000 clones, around 95% seen once. Terminally differentiated effector memory CD45RA+ cells were excluded from the naive CD8 cells, which were CD45RO-negative and positively selected for CCR7. Sequencing input: naive CD8+ T cells from PBMCs. The receptor source for this set is a young man in good health. Some clones in this sample may be carry-over from other donors' samples.

The J gene is TRBJ2-7, the V gene TRBV28, with 8 bases lining up with TRBD2. Germline CDR1 is MDHEN and CDR2 is SYDVKM. The CDR3 has 13 amino acids. V lost 6 bases, J lost 5 bases, and 6 bases stayed unmatched. The CDR3 is CASRTSGTNEQYF. As DNA, the CDR3 is TGTGCCAGCAGAACTAGCGGAACGAACGAGCAGTACTTC.

The chain uses TRBV7-9 and TRBJ2-7; the match to TRBD2 covers 7 bases. With V trimmed by 4 bases and J by 3 bases, 6 bases remained unmatched. The CDR3 has 14 amino acids. The germline V gene encodes CDR1 SEHNR and CDR2 FQNEAQ (reference sequence). CDR3 sequence reads: CASSSGRGSYEQYF. CDR3 nucleotide sequence: TGTGCCAGCAGCTCCGGGCGGGGGAGCTACGAGCAGTACTTC.

Regarding this clone: Other DNA sequences in this specimen translate into the identical CDR3. The genes are TRBV5-1 and TRBJ1-1; no reliable D call. Germline V gene data show CDR1 as SGHRS and CDR2 as YFSETQ. V dropped 3 bases and J dropped 2 bases, with 8 bases sitting between them. The CDR3 runs 13 residues. The CDR3 bases are TGCGCCAGCAGCTGGGGAATAAACACTGAAGCTTTCTTT. Its translation: CASSWGINTEAFF.

The V gene is TRBV5-4, the J gene TRBJ2-1; no definite D call. V lost 2 bases and J 5 bases, leaving 5 bases between the germline ends. The CDR3 contains 12 residues. Germline V gene sequence: CDR1 SGHNT, CDR2 YYREEE (reference sequence). The CDR3 spells CASSLLNNEQFF. CDR3 DNA: TGTGCCAGCAGCTTACTTAACAATGAGCAGTTCTTC.

Written as DNA, the CDR3 is TGTGCCAGCGGGAGGACCAGCTCCTACGAGCAGTACTTC. Residues: CASGRTSSYEQYF. This chain connects TRBV7-9 to TRBJ2-7; possibly TRBD2 for D (6 bases). CDR1 is SEHNR, CDR2 FQNEAQ, per germline (reference sequence). This CDR3 is 13 amino acids long. V lost 8 bases, J lost 0 bases, and 11 bases lay in between. The variable domain in full, with the rest retrieved from reference TRBV7-9 and TRBJ2-7, is DTGVSQNPRHKITKRGQNVTFRCDPISEHNRLYWYRQTLGQGPEFLTYFQNEAQLEKSRLLSDRFSAERPKGSFSTLEIQRTEQGDSAMYLCASGRTSSYEQYFGPGTRLTVT.

The chain couples TRBV28 to TRBJ1-1, with 7 nucleotides matching TRBD1. CDR3 size: 15 residues. The junction had 12 bases not matched to a gene; V was cut back by 6 bases and J by 5 bases. In germline, CDR1 is MDHEN, CDR2 SYDVKM. CDR3 in amino acids: CASRPLTGVSTEAFF. CDR3 sequence (DNA): TGTGCCAGCAGGCCGCTTACAGGGGTCTCTACTGAAGCTTTCTTT.

The chain carries TRBV7-9 and TRBJ1-4; D is perhaps TRBD1 (5 bases). V was trimmed by 4 bases and J by 4 bases, leaving 19 bases between them. The CDR3 has 17 amino acids. Germline V gene sequence: CDR1 SEHNR, CDR2 FQNEAQ (reference sequence). The CDR3 region is CASSSTGDPLNNEKLFF. The CDR3 DNA is TGTGCCAGCAGCTCCACAGGAGACCCCCTCAATAATGAAAAACTGTTTTTT.

V usage is TRBV13 and J usage is TRBJ1-4; TRBD1 agrees at 8 bases. The J segment lost 6 bases and the V segment lost 5 bases, leaving 11 bases of the junction unmatched. Germline assignment: CDR1 PRHDT and CDR2 FYEKMQ (reference sequence). The CDR3 length is 16 residues. The chain's CDR3 is CASSPGTGGGYEKLFF. As DNA, the CDR3 is TGTGCCAGCAGCCCAGGGACAGGTGGGGGATATGAAAAACTGTTTTTT.

In nucleotides, the CDR3 is TGTGCCAGCAGGGGGACAGGGCTACAAGAGACCCAGTACTTC. This sequence encodes CASRGTGLQETQYF. This chain connects TRBV28 to TRBJ2-5; TRBD1 matches 9 bases. The CDR3 totals 14 residues. Germline-derived CDR1 and CDR2 are MDHEN and SYDVKM. With V trimmed by 6 bases and J by 2 bases, 4 bases remained unmatched.

The V gene is TRBV19, the J gene TRBJ2-2; 8 bases line up with TRBD2. This CDR3 is built from 17 residues. Germline loops: CDR1 LNHDA, CDR2 SQIVND (reference sequence). Trimming removed 7 bases from V and 6 bases from J; junction bases left unmatched: 16. CDR3 bases: TGTGCCAGTACGGCCCAGACGAGCGGGAGTAGATCCGGGGAGCTGTTTTTT. Residues: CASTAQTSGSRSGELFF.

A few counts support this clone. CDR3 DNA sequence: TGCGCCAGCAGTGATGAGGTGGATGTCGATGAGCAGTACTTC. Amino acids: CASSDEVDVDEQYF. The chain employs TRBV10-1 and TRBJ2-7; D uncertain. CDR1 and CDR2 from the germline V gene are WNHNN and SYGVQD (reference sequence). The CDR3 loop spans 14 amino acids. V was trimmed by 3 bases and J by 7 bases, leaving 16 bases between them.